Included here is one T cell receptor (beta chain) sequence, with context. This entry is derived from a study of blood T cell repertoires in COVID-19. The overall study: COVID-19 samples, acute and convalescent, were from the United States, Italy and Spain.

Per the original methods: Scientists estimated how many nucleated cells there were by amplifying reference gene primers. TCRdb's table, derived via immunoSEQ multiplex PCR, lists solely in-frame clones and lacks some. The V and J calls and the clone size are those of that table, but D and trimming were determined from the DNA. The table lists about 210,000 clones, around four fifths of them singletons. V was cut by 1 base and J by 0 bases, with 9 bases left in between. The CDR3 length is 16 residues. CDR1 and CDR2 (germline): LNHNV, YYDKDF (reference sequence). Patients of the Seattle cohort, enrolled during active infection, were followed longitudinally.

Source material: peripheral blood. This TCR derives from an elderly woman with COVID-19, enrolled during active disease. The V gene is TRBV15, the J gene TRBJ2-2; no definite D call. The CDR3 here is CATSRGSTTNTGELFF. In DNA, the CDR3 is TGTGCCACCAGCAGAGGGAGCACCACGAACACCGGGGAGCTGTTTTTT.